This is a list of T cell receptor beta chains from one sample in a study of cytomegalovirus exposure and HLA in healthy donors. TCRdb's table, derived via immunoSEQ multiplex PCR, lists solely in-frame clones and lacks some. The sample gives around 180,000 clones, 79% of which show up once; 1.5% to 2% is in the top ten. Sequencing was done on a sample of PBMCs. These receptors originate from a woman between 50 and 59 years old in good health and CMV-seronegative. The conserved cysteine and the conserved F or W are not part of the CDR3 here.

J gene: TRBJ2-7
V gene: TRBV7-9
CDR3 protein: ASSADRGVHEQY

J gene: TRBJ2-3
V gene: TRBV4-3
CDR3 protein: ASSQEGGTPGIDTQY

J gene: TRBJ1-2
V gene: TRBV27
CDR3 protein: ASRRGGATYDYT

J gene: TRBJ1-2
V gene: TRBV19
CDR3 protein: ASSTSRGKQGTNYGYT

J gene: TRBJ2-7
V gene: TRBV5-4
CDR3 protein: ASSLEGTVGYEQY

J gene: TRBJ2-1
V gene: TRBV7-3
CDR3 protein: ASSLVGGAMTYNEQF

J gene: TRBJ2-7
V gene: TRBV28
CDR3 protein: ASSSWTSASYEQY

J gene: TRBJ1-1
V gene: TRBV6-5
CDR3 protein: ASSYTRNTEAF

J gene: TRBJ1-6
V gene: TRBV11-2
CDR3 protein: ASRVTGTENSPLH

J gene: TRBJ2-7
V gene: TRBV15
CDR3 protein: ATSRELASSYEQY

J gene: TRBJ2-7
V gene: TRBV25-1
CDR3 protein: ASSAGLVSAYEQY

J gene: TRBJ2-7
V gene: TRBV5-1
CDR3 protein: ASSSLQGSDEQY

J gene: TRBJ1-5
V gene: TRBV5-8
CDR3 protein: ASGQTGEGNQPQH

J gene: TRBJ2-7
V gene: TRBV28
CDR3 protein: ASIKQDRGDEQY

J gene: TRBJ1-2
V gene: TRBV5-5
CDR3 protein: ASSPGQTNYGYT

J gene: TRBJ1-5
V gene: TRBV28
CDR3 protein: ASSIPARGRGNQPQH

J gene: TRBJ2-5
V gene: TRBV6-6
CDR3 protein: ASSLLAGEAETQY

J gene: TRBJ2-1
V gene: TRBV28
CDR3 protein: ASSHRGLRLNEQF

J gene: TRBJ1-1
V gene: TRBV6-5
CDR3 protein: ASRYLRVRPGTEAF

J gene: TRBJ1-2
V gene: TRBV29-1
CDR3 protein: SVVWPGYGYT